A single sample is the source of the 30 T cell receptor beta chains below, sequenced in a study of control samples from healthy donors and cancer patients. Repertoires were generated with immunoSEQ multiplex PCR, while TCRdb's copy carries only in-frame clones and drops some. The table shows around 68,000 clones, with more than 80% occurring only once. Sequenced material: blood. The receptors come from a man between 60 and 75 years old in good health.

This clone has only a few counts. This chain uses TRBV27 with TRBJ2-1, with a possible D match to TRBD2 (5 bases). This CDR3 is 13 amino acids long. CDR1 and CDR2 (germline): MNHEY, SMNVEV (reference sequence). Trimming pared 5 bases from V and 9 bases from J, leaving 14 bases between. The DNA for the CDR3 is TGTGCCAGCAGTCCCCCGGGGAAGGGTGAGCAGTTCTTC. It specifies CASSPPGKGEQFF.

V and J are TRBV6-5 and TRBJ1-2; 9 bases map to TRBD1. Germline V gene lookup returns CDR1 MNHEY and CDR2 SVGAGI. This CDR3 region has 14 residues. After removal of 5 bases from V and 4 bases from J, the junction contained 5 bases not matched to a gene. CDR3 sequence (DNA): TGTGCCAGCAGTCACACAGGGGGCGGCTATGGCTACACCTTC. It codes for CASSHTGGGYGYTF.

V is TRBV9 and J is TRBJ1-3; a possible D gene is TRBD1 (5 bases). V lost 5 bases and J lost 10, with 13 bases in between. The germline V gene has CDR1 SGDLS and CDR2 YYNGEE. CDR3 length: 12 amino acids. The DNA for the CDR3 is TGTGCCAGCAGGGGGCCCGCAGGTACCATATATTTT. This sequence encodes CASRGPAGTIYF.

V and J are TRBV28 and TRBJ1-2, with D uncertain. V gave up 4 bases and J gave up 2 bases, with 5 bases separating them. The V gene's germline CDR1 is MDHEN and CDR2 SYDVKM. This CDR3 spans 12 amino acids. The CDR3 bases are TGTGCCAGCAGTTCCCCCAACTATGGCTACACCTTC. Translation gives CASSSPNYGYTF.

The chain has TRBV29-1 and TRBJ1-3, with D hard to call. V was shortened by 4 bases and J by 4 bases, with 11 bases between the two germline ends. Germline loops: CDR1 SQVTM, CDR2 ANQGSEA. This CDR3 has 13 amino acids. In nucleotides, the CDR3 is TGCAGCGTTGTTTTTTCTCAGGGAAACACCATATATTTT. This encodes CSVVFSQGNTIYF.

This clone was observed a handful of times. The rearrangement links TRBV5-4 to TRBJ2-7; D remains ambiguous. CDR1 SGHNT and CDR2 YYREEE come from the germline V gene (reference sequence). V was cut by 0 bases and J by 3 bases, with 13 bases left in between. This CDR3 contains 15 residues. The CDR3: CASSLGRGVGYEQYF. DNA of the CDR3: TGTGCCAGCAGCTTGGGGCGTGGGGTAGGCTACGAGCAGTACTTC.

This chain joins TRBV6-2 or TRBV6-3 and TRBJ2-1, with TRBD2 identical over 7 bases. From germline, CDR1 is MNHEY and CDR2 SVGEGT. The CDR3 has 13 amino acids. V lost 6 bases and J lost 6; bases outside the gene matches: 5. CDR3 coding DNA: TGTGCCAGCAGCCGGGCGGGAGTCAATGAGCAGTTCTTC. Its protein product is CASSRAGVNEQFF.

V is TRBV2 and J is TRBJ1-2; D remains ambiguous. Trimming took off 1 base at V and 7 bases at J, with 19 bases between the two ends. Looked up from germline, CDR1 is SNHLY and CDR2 is FYNNEI. The CDR3 runs to 16 residues. The CDR3 DNA is TGTGCCAGCAGTGAAGATAGGGCCAATAACGGTGGTGGCTACACCTTC. This encodes CASSEDRANNGGGYTF.

This clone was seen just once. The rearrangement joins TRBV28 to TRBJ1-5, with TRBD1 matching 8 bases. V was clipped by 4 bases and J by 4 bases; unmatched bases: 3. This CDR3 is built from 14 residues. The V gene's germline CDR1 is MDHEN and CDR2 SYDVKM. The CDR3 nucleotides read TGTGCCAGCAGTTCAGGGGGCTCGAATCAGCCCCAGCATTTT. Translated: CASSSGGSNQPQHF.

This chain connects TRBV6-1 to TRBJ1-2; no clear D. CDR3 length equals 13 residues. Per the germline V gene, CDR1 is MNHNS and CDR2 is SASEGT. Trimming cost V 2 bases and J 8 bases, with 12 bases left between them. This CDR3 is CASSEKGMVGYTF. As DNA, the CDR3 is TGTGCCAGCAGTGAAAAGGGTATGGTCGGCTACACCTTC.

The chain recombines TRBV5-1 with TRBJ2-3; a possible D gene is TRBD1 (6 bases). There are 14 residues in the CDR3. Per germline, CDR1 SGHRS and CDR2 YFSETQ. The V gene lost 5 bases and the J gene lost 1 base, with 11 bases spanning the gap. The CDR3 spells CASRGAVGTDTQYF. The CDR3 nucleotides read TGCGCCAGCAGGGGGGCGGTCGGCACAGATACGCAGTATTTT.

This rearrangement joins TRBV5-6 to TRBJ1-3; maybe TRBD1 (5 bases). Germline V CDR1 and CDR2: SGHDT, YYEEEE. CDR3 length: 16 residues. V lost 4 bases to trimming and J lost 0 bases, with 14 bases between them. CDR3 nucleotides: TGTGCCAGCAGCCCCGTGGGAGGGACCTCTGGAAACACCATATATTTT. Translating gives CASSPVGGTSGNTIYF.

The rearrangement uses TRBV2 and TRBJ1-2; D call uncertain. Trimming shortened V by 0 bases and J by 0 bases, and 8 bases separated the two germline ends. Germline assignment: CDR1 SNHLY and CDR2 FYNNEI. This CDR3 contains 15 residues. DNA of the CDR3: TGTGCCAGCAGTGAAGCGCGTGAGTCTAACTATGGCTACACCTTC. It codes for CASSEARESNYGYTF.

The CDR3 protein is CASSQDWGGDTEAFF. The CDR3 bases are TGTGCCAGCAGCCAAGATTGGGGGGGGGACACTGAAGCTTTCTTT. The V call is TRBV4-2, the J call TRBJ1-1, with a possible D match to TRBD1 (5 bases). V lost 0 bases and J 3 bases, leaving 11 bases between the germline ends. Germline loops: CDR1 LGHNA, CDR2 YNFKEQ. This CDR3 region has 15 residues.

The chain employs TRBV6-5 and TRBJ1-3, with D hard to call. The germline gives CDR1 MNHEY, CDR2 SVGAGI. CDR3 length: 14 residues. V lost 3 bases, J lost 0 bases, and 6 bases lay in between. The CDR3 DNA follows: TGTGCCAGCAGTTATGGGGTCTCTGGAAACACCATATATTTT. Translating gives CASSYGVSGNTIYF.

This clone was seen a handful of times. This rearrangement joins TRBV6-2 or TRBV6-3 to TRBJ2-1, with 11 bases that match TRBD2. This CDR3 spans 15 amino acids. Per germline, CDR1 MNHEY and CDR2 SVGEGT. Losses at the gene ends were 4 bases for V and 8 bases for J; bases not matched to a gene: 7. CDR3 DNA sequence: TGTGCCAGCAGTTCGGGACTAGCGGACTGGGATGAGCAGTTCTTC. Amino acid sequence: CASSSGLADWDEQFF.

This sequence joins TRBV5-4 and TRBJ2-3; 7 bases are shared with TRBD2. CDR3 length: 15 amino acids. Trimming at V came to 0 bases and at J to 1 base, leaving 2 bases not matched to a gene. Per the germline V gene, CDR1 is SGHNT and CDR2 is YYREEE (reference sequence). In DNA, the CDR3 is TGTGCCAGCAGCTTGGAGAGCGGGGGCACAGATACGCAGTATTTT. Protein sequence: CASSLESGGTDTQYF.

As regards this clone: A junction boundary mismatches the germline segment, possibly from a read error. The V call is TRBV7-3, the J call TRBJ2-2; D is possibly TRBD1 or TRBD2 (6 bases each). CDR1 and CDR2 (germline): SGHTA, FQGTGA. The CDR3 contains 17 residues. The CDR3 sequence is CASSPTIPRGRYRGAVF. The DNA for the CDR3 is TGTGCCAGCAGCCCGACTATCCCCCGGGGGCGTTACCGGGGAGCTGTTTTT. The complete variable domain, with remaining parts taken from reference TRBV7-3 and TRBJ2-2, reads GAGVSQTPSNKVTEKGKYVELRCDPISGHTALYWYRQSLGQGPEFLIYFQGTGAADDSGLPNDRFFAVRPEGSVSTLKIQRTERGDSAVYLCASSPTIPRGRYRGAVFGEGSRLTVL.

The chain joins TRBV6-2 or TRBV6-3 to TRBJ2-3; 9 nucleotides line up with TRBD1. The V segment lost 6 bases and the J segment 6 bases; nucleotides outside the gene matches: 13. The CDR3 runs 16 residues. Germline CDR1 and CDR2: MNHEY and SVGEGT. CDR3 residues: CASSPLGSGTGDTQYF. The CDR3 DNA is TGTGCCAGCAGCCCCCTGGGTTCCGGGACAGGGGATACGCAGTATTTT.

V and J are TRBV6-5 and TRBJ1-1; D may be TRBD1 (5 bases). The V gene's germline CDR1 is MNHEY and CDR2 SVGAGI. V was cut by 0 bases and J by 4 bases, with 12 bases left in between. The CDR3 loop spans 15 amino acids. CDR3 in amino acids: CASSYSSSGGTEAFF. CDR3 coding DNA: TGTGCCAGCAGTTACTCGAGCTCCGGGGGCACTGAAGCTTTCTTT.

This clone was observed a single time. V usage is TRBV28 and J usage is TRBJ1-1; D is perhaps TRBD1 (6 bases). The CDR3 totals 15 residues. Germline V gene sequence: CDR1 MDHEN, CDR2 SYDVKM. V lost 6 bases, J lost 8 bases, and 22 bases lay in between. As DNA, the CDR3 is TGTGCCAGCAGCCCCCCCCAGGGGACCCCGTCAGAAGCTTTCTTT. Encoded protein: CASSPPQGTPSEAFF.

This clone turned up a few times. This chain links TRBV3-1 (or the pseudogene TRBV3-2) with TRBJ2-2, with 10 bases lining up with TRBD1. Germline trimming cut 10 bases from V and 6 bases from J; bases unmatched to any gene: 8. The CDR3 sequence is 14 residues long. The germline gives CDR1 LGHDT, CDR2 YNNKEL (reference sequence). In DNA, the CDR3 is TGTGCCACCTGGGACAGGGGAATGTCCGGGGAGCTGTTTTTT. The encoded protein is CATWDRGMSGELFF.

The gene calls are TRBV6-2 or TRBV6-3 and TRBJ2-1; the match to TRBD2 covers 14 bases. Germline V CDR1 and CDR2: MNHEY, SVGEGT. The CDR3 totals 14 residues. V dropped 2 bases and J dropped 11; count of bases not matched to a gene: 2. The CDR3 nucleotides are TGTGCCAGCAGTTACAGACTAGCGGGAGGGCAGCAGTTCTTC. Translating gives CASSYRLAGGQQFF.

J is TRBJ2-1 and V is TRBV27; D is ambiguous. The CDR3 length is 14 residues. From germline, CDR1 is MNHEY and CDR2 SMNVEV (reference sequence). V was clipped by 4 bases and J by 1 base, with 8 bases between them. The CDR3 nucleotides are TGTGCCAGCAGTTATTTTTCTTCCTACAATGAGCAGTTCTTC. It codes for CASSYFSSYNEQFF.

V and J are TRBV18 and TRBJ2-1; no firm D call. The CDR3 sequence is 12 residues long. Per the germline V gene, CDR1 is KGHSH and CDR2 is LQKENI. V was cut by 3 bases and J by 8 bases, with 8 bases left in between. The CDR3, as DNA: TGTGCCAGCTCACCTAGACGGGATGAGCAGTTCTTC. Protein: CASSPRRDEQFF.

This clone appeared a few times. The J gene is TRBJ2-5, the V gene TRBV3-1 (or the pseudogene TRBV3-2), with TRBD2 matching over 9 bases. The germline V gene has CDR1 LGHDT and CDR2 YNNKEL (reference sequence). The CDR3 contains 18 residues. J was trimmed by 5 bases and V by 4 bases; bases with no gene match: 17. The DNA for the CDR3 is TGTGCCAGCAGCCTAAAGGGGCTAGCGGGAATCGGAGTGGAGACCCAGTACTTC. This codes for CASSLKGLAGIGVETQYF.

The chain links TRBV30 to TRBJ2-3, with TRBD2 matching 14 bases. The J segment lost 7 bases and the V segment lost 7 bases, leaving 7 bases of the junction unmatched. CDR1 GTSNPN and CDR2 SVGIG come from the germline V gene (reference sequence). The CDR3 loop spans 14 amino acids. The CDR3: CALRLAGGPYTQYF. The CDR3 DNA reads TGTGCCTTACGACTAGCGGGAGGGCCGTATACGCAGTATTTT. Full variable domain (rest looked up from reference TRBV30 and TRBJ2-3): SQTIHQWPATLVQPVGSPLSLECTVEGTSNPNLYWYRQAAGRGLQLLFYSVGIGQISSEVPQNLSASRPQDRQFILSSKKLLLSDSGFYLCALRLAGGPYTQYFGPGTRLTVL.

This sequence joins TRBV3-1 (or the pseudogene TRBV3-2) and TRBJ2-3; TRBD2 matches at 8 bases. This CDR3 region has 18 residues. V dropped 0 bases and J dropped 6; count of bases not matched to a gene: 14. Germline CDR1 reads LGHDT; CDR2 reads YNNKEL (reference sequence). CDR3: CASSQDPGAGEAWDTQYF. For the CDR3, the DNA is TGTGCCAGCAGCCAAGACCCGGGAGCGGGAGAGGCCTGGGATACGCAGTATTTT.

The chain combines TRBV27 with TRBJ1-2; D remains unclear. The CDR3 contains 18 residues. CDR1 is MNHEY, CDR2 SMNVEV, per germline (reference sequence). The germline V and J ends were trimmed by 3 bases and 2 bases, with 22 bases remaining between them. This CDR3 is CASSFLSAGGLANYGYTF. The CDR3 DNA is TGTGCCAGCAGTTTTCTGTCGGCAGGAGGGCTGGCCAACTATGGCTACACCTTC.

V and J are TRBV18 and TRBJ2-4; a possible D gene is TRBD1 (6 bases). V shed 4 bases and J shed 1 base, with 14 bases lying between them. Germline V gives CDR1 KGHSH, CDR2 LQKENI. The CDR3 is 16 residues long. The CDR3 here is CASSLIQGLAKNIQYF. Here the CDR3 DNA reads TGTGCCAGCTCACTAATACAGGGCTTGGCCAAAAACATTCAGTACTTC.